Below are 31 T cell receptor beta chains sequenced from a single sample in a study of human T cells and chemical hapten exposure. TCRdb re-called the RACE reads through MiXCR, storing one row per CDR3 protein. The sample records under 130,000 distinct CDR3 sequences, less than 40% being singletons. Documented time point: patch test 3, about 24 weeks after DPC sensitization. Treatment described: therapeutic diphenylcyclopropenone sensitization with weekly scalp DPC. The sequencing used whole blood, collected in connection with sensitization to the hapten diphenylcyclopropenone (DPC). All receptors come from a man aged 35 to 55 with alopecia areata. Some clones in this sample may be carry-over from other donors' samples.

This clonotype was found a few times. The chain recombines TRBV4-3 with TRBJ2-6, with a weak D call TRBD2 (6 bases). Trimming removed 0 bases at V and 0 bases at J, with 12 bases between. In germline, CDR1 is LGHNA, CDR2 YSLEER. The length of the CDR3 is 18 residues. Here the CDR3 reads CASSQEAGLNSGANVLTF. The CDR3 DNA is TGCGCCAGCAGCCAAGAGGCGGGGCTGAACTCTGGGGCCAACGTCCTGACTTTC.

In its sample, this clonotype was seen a few times. The chain carries TRBV4-3 and TRBJ2-1; TRBD1 matches 7 bases. This CDR3 comprises 15 residues. The germline CDR1 and CDR2 sequences are LGHNA and YSLEER. V trimming: 1 base; J trimming: 7 bases; junction bases outside the gene matches: 7. This chain's CDR3 is CASSQGSIRGNEQFF. In DNA, the CDR3 is TGCGCCAGCAGCCAAGGCTCAATCAGGGGGAATGAGCAGTTCTTC.

The genes are TRBV6-4 and TRBJ2-7; D unresolved. V lost 4 bases and J lost 1, with 8 bases in between. CDR1 is MRHNA and CDR2 is SNTAGT in the germline V gene. This CDR3 region has 13 residues. The chain's CDR3 is CASSVGSSYEQYV. The CDR3 DNA reads as TGTGCCAGCAGTGTCGGCAGTTCCTACGAGCAGTACGTC.

This chain connects TRBV11-2 to TRBJ2-7, with TRBD2 matching 8 bases. CDR1 and CDR2 from the germline V gene are SGHAT and FQNNGV. The CDR3 loop spans 15 amino acids. The trim removed 3 bases at V and 5 bases at J, leaving 9 bases unmatched. CDR3 in amino acids: CASSLSGSPGDEQYF. DNA of the CDR3: TGTGCCAGCAGCTTGAGCGGGAGCCCGGGGGACGAGCAGTACTTC.

V and J are TRBV6-5 and TRBJ2-1, with 9 bases identical to TRBD2. V trimming: 4 bases; J trimming: 6 bases; junction bases outside the gene matches: 4. CDR1 and CDR2 (germline): MNHEY, SVGAGI. The CDR3 runs 14 residues. The CDR3 DNA follows: TGTGCCAGCAGTTTTAGCGGGAGTATCAATGAGCAGTTCTTC. Encoded protein: CASSFSGSINEQFF.

This chain joins TRBV4-3 and TRBJ1-6, with D hard to call. Germline lookup yields CDR1 LGHNA and CDR2 YSLEER. The length of the CDR3 is 15 residues. V was pared by 4 bases and J by 7 bases, with 14 bases between. The CDR3 coding sequence is TGCGCCAGCAGCCCCCGCGGCACATTAAATTCACCCCTCCACTTT. Translated: CASSPRGTLNSPLHF.

The chain employs TRBV20-1 and TRBJ2-1; the D call may be TRBD1 or TRBD2 (5 bases each). CDR1 and CDR2 from the germline V gene are DFQATT and SNEGSKA (reference sequence). The CDR3 runs to 14 residues. V lost 3 bases and J lost 2, with 11 bases in between. CDR3 amino acids: CSASMGVAYNEQFF. The CDR3 DNA follows: TGCAGTGCTAGTATGGGGGTCGCCTACAATGAGCAGTTCTTC.

The J gene is TRBJ2-7, the V gene TRBV7-2, with a tentative D call TRBD2 (6 bases). V was trimmed by 3 bases and J by 4 bases, leaving 16 bases between them. CDR1 is SGHTA and CDR2 is FQGNSA in the germline V gene. The CDR3 sequence is 15 residues long. This chain's CDR3 is CASSFPTRLQYEQYF. As DNA, the CDR3 is TGTGCCAGCAGCTTTCCGACTAGGTTACAATACGAGCAGTACTTC.

This clonotype was picked up a small number of times. DNA for the CDR3: TGCAGTGCTATTATACAGGCCAAGCCGATCAATGAGCAGTTCTTC. This codes for CSAIIQAKPINEQFF. The rearrangement links TRBV20-1 to TRBJ2-1; D is possibly TRBD1 (5 bases). This CDR3 spans 15 amino acids. The ends were cut back, 4 bases at V and 6 bases at J, with 19 bases in the middle. Looked up from germline, CDR1 is DFQATT and CDR2 is SNEGSKA (reference sequence).

DNA of the CDR3: TGTGCCAGCAGTTACTCGAACGGGAGGGGAAGTGGAGGGGAGCTGTTTTTT. Translated, it gives CASSYSNGRGSGGELFF. V gene TRBV6-5 combines with J gene TRBJ2-2; 8 bases are a match to TRBD2. Germline V gene sequence: CDR1 MNHEY, CDR2 SVGAGI. Germline trimming cut 0 bases from V and 8 bases from J; bases unmatched to any gene: 11. The CDR3 contains 17 residues.

This chain uses TRBV3-1 with TRBJ2-2; D unclear. V shed 0 bases and J shed 4 bases, with 6 bases lying between them. Germline-derived CDR1 and CDR2 are LGHDT and YNNKEL (reference sequence). The CDR3 has 14 amino acids. CDR3 bases: TGTGCCAGCAGCCAAGAACGGAGCACCGGGGAGCTGTTTTTT. Residues: CASSQERSTGELFF.

V and J are TRBV4-2 and TRBJ2-1; 7 nucleotides match TRBD2. The length of the CDR3 is 19 residues. Germline loops: CDR1 LGHNA, CDR2 YNFKEQ. Unmatched junction bases numbered 16, after V lost 0 bases and J lost 5 bases. CDR3 in amino acids: CASSQERRGGGGSNNEQFF. The CDR3, as DNA: TGTGCCAGCAGCCAAGAAAGAAGGGGAGGTGGCGGGAGCAACAATGAGCAGTTCTTC.

This clonotype was seen a handful of times. V gene TRBV29-1 combines with J gene TRBJ2-1; tentatively, D is TRBD1 (5 bases). The V and J ends lost 5 bases and 2 bases respectively, with 10 bases between them. From germline, CDR1 is SQVTM and CDR2 ANQGSEA. The CDR3 runs 13 residues. The chain's CDR3 is CSVLTVTYNEQFF. Here the CDR3 DNA reads TGCAGCGTTCTGACAGTCACCTACAATGAGCAGTTCTTC.

A few counts support this clonotype. The chain recombines TRBV20-1 with TRBJ2-1; unclear D gene. V lost 8 bases and J 0 bases, leaving 11 bases between the germline ends. Germline values: CDR1 DFQATT, CDR2 SNEGSKA (reference sequence). The CDR3 is 13 residues long. The CDR3 DNA reads TGCAGTACGAATACCTACTCCTACAATGAGCAGTTCTTC. This sequence encodes CSTNTYSYNEQFF.

The V call is TRBV7-2, the J call TRBJ2-3; D unresolved. Trimming cost V 4 bases and J 1 base, with 12 bases left between them. CDR1 and CDR2 from the germline V gene are SGHTA and FQGNSA. The CDR3 has 15 amino acids. The DNA for the CDR3 is TGTGCCAGCAGCTGGGTAGGGTTTGGCACAGATACGCAGTATTTT. Translated: CASSWVGFGTDTQYF.

The V gene is TRBV6-5, the J gene TRBJ1-6, with D possibly being TRBD1 (6 bases). This CDR3 has 14 amino acids. Between the trimmed V and J ends, which lost 2 bases and 10 bases, there was a span of 12 bases. The germline CDR1 and CDR2 sequences are MNHEY and SVGAGI. Written as DNA, the CDR3 is TGTGCCAGCAGTTACCTCCAGGGGAAGTCACCCCTCCACTTT. The encoded protein is CASSYLQGKSPLHF.

This chain links TRBV7-9 with TRBJ1-1; tentative D call: TRBD1 (6 bases). CDR1 and CDR2 (germline): SEHNR, FQNEAQ (reference sequence). This CDR3 has 16 residues. V lost 4 bases to trimming and J lost 4 bases, with 19 bases between them. This chain's CDR3 is CASSSIPRGAVTEAFF. The CDR3 region has the DNA TGTGCCAGCAGCTCGATACCTCGGGGGGCTGTCACTGAAGCTTTCTTT.

J is TRBJ2-3 and V is TRBV24-1; a possible D gene is TRBD1 (5 bases). The CDR3 runs to 16 residues. CDR1 is KGHDR and CDR2 is SFDVKD in the germline V gene. The V end was cut by 5 bases, the J end by 0 bases, with 14 bases between. DNA for the CDR3: TGTGCCACCAGTGCCCGGACATCTGCTAGCACAGATACGCAGTATTTT. Translated: CATSARTSASTDTQYF.

The V call is TRBV12-3 or TRBV12-4, the J call TRBJ2-1, with D tentatively TRBD1 (6 bases). The CDR3 length is 13 residues. V lost 4 bases and J lost 7, with 11 bases in between. The CDR3 is CASSSRGVNEQFF. The CDR3 DNA sequence: TGTGCCAGCAGTTCCAGGGGTGTGAATGAGCAGTTCTTC.

The chain uses TRBV5-5 and TRBJ2-3, with D maybe TRBD2 (5 bases). CDR3 length: 16 amino acids. V was trimmed by 2 bases and J by 0 bases, leaving 13 bases between them. In germline, CDR1 is SGHKS, CDR2 YYEKEE (reference sequence). DNA for the CDR3: TGTGCCAGCAGCTTCAACTATCGCGGGAGCACAGATACGCAGTATTTT. It specifies CASSFNYRGSTDTQYF.

In nucleotides, the CDR3 is TGTGCCAGCAGCTCTAGGGACAGGGGAGTGTACGAGCAGTACGTC. It yields the protein CASSSRDRGVYEQYV. The genes are TRBV28 and TRBJ2-7, with TRBD1 matching 10 bases. The J segment lost 4 bases and the V segment lost 6 bases, leaving 9 bases of the junction unmatched. Germline values: CDR1 MDHEN, CDR2 SYDVKM. This CDR3 is 15 amino acids long.

The chain joins TRBV24-1 to TRBJ2-3; D gene unclear. Germline loops: CDR1 KGHDR, CDR2 SFDVKD. V dropped 5 bases and J dropped 7 bases, with 18 bases sitting between them. This CDR3 has 15 amino acids. CDR3 nucleotides: TGTGCCACCAGTGGGGCCCTCCGCAGCCCCAATACGCAGTATTTT. The encoded protein is CATSGALRSPNTQYF.

This chain uses TRBV20-1 with TRBJ2-1, with D possibly called TRBD1 or TRBD2 (5 bases each). This CDR3 contains 12 residues. Germline V lookup: CDR1 DFQATT, CDR2 SNEGSKA (reference sequence). V lost 3 bases to trimming and J lost 8 bases, with 11 bases between them. The CDR3 here is CSARMGRYEQFF. The CDR3 coding sequence is TGCAGTGCTAGGATGGGACGGTATGAGCAGTTCTTC.

The gene calls are TRBV9 and TRBJ2-1, with D unresolved. The V gene's germline CDR1 is SGDLS and CDR2 YYNGEE. The V and J ends lost 0 bases and 0 bases respectively, with 10 bases between them. The CDR3 covers 16 residues. DNA of the CDR3: TGTGCCAGCAGCGTAGGTGGGCTAGACTCCTACAATGAGCAGTTCTTC. It yields the protein CASSVGGLDSYNEQFF.

The rearrangement links TRBV12-3 or TRBV12-4 to TRBJ1-3, with unresolved D. The CDR3 is made up of 11 amino acids. The ends were cut back, 3 bases at V and 7 bases at J, with 4 bases in the middle. The CDR3 protein is CASSFGNTIYF. The CDR3 DNA is TGTGCCAGCAGTTTCGGGAACACCATATATTTT.

This clonotype has more than one count but fewer than ten. The genes are TRBV10-3 and TRBJ2-5; D not certain. Trimming pared 2 bases from V and 5 bases from J, leaving 6 bases between. CDR1 is ENHRY, CDR2 SYGVKD, per germline. The CDR3 sequence is 12 residues long. The CDR3, as DNA: TGTGCCATCAGTGAGGCCCTCGAGACCCAGTACTTC. As protein: CAISEALETQYF.

The chain is built from TRBV29-1 and TRBJ2-5, with D tentatively TRBD1 (6 bases). Trimming removed 2 bases from V and 2 bases from J, with 12 bases in between. CDR3 length equals 14 residues. CDR1 is SQVTM, CDR2 ANQGSEA, per germline. In DNA, the CDR3 is TGCAGCGTTGAAAAGACAGGAGCACAAGAGACCCAGTACTTC. Translation gives CSVEKTGAQETQYF.

The genes are TRBV6-5 and TRBJ2-1; D remains unclear. The V gene lost 8 bases and the J gene lost 6 bases, with 11 bases spanning the gap. The CDR3 spans 12 residues. Germline V gene data show CDR1 as MNHEY and CDR2 as SVGAGI. Here the CDR3 DNA reads TGTGCCAGCCAAGGGAATTCCAATGAGCAGTTCTTC. This encodes CASQGNSNEQFF.

This clonotype was observed a few times. The chain employs TRBV4-3 and TRBJ2-6, with D possibly matching TRBD1 (6 bases). Germline assignment: CDR1 LGHNA and CDR2 YSLEER. The CDR3 has 18 residues. Trimming removed 3 bases at V and 0 bases at J, with 15 bases between. CDR3 DNA: TGCGCCAGCAGCCACACTAAAGGGGGTCGCTCTGGGGCCAACGTCCTGACTTTC. Residues: CASSHTKGGRSGANVLTF.

The V call is TRBV7-2, the J call TRBJ1-6, with 8 bases identical to TRBD1. Germline V gives CDR1 SGHTA, CDR2 FQGNSA. This CDR3 has 14 amino acids. V lost 6 bases and J lost 9; bases outside the gene matches: 7. CDR3: CASRHQGASSPLHF. CDR3 DNA sequence: TGTGCCAGCAGACATCAGGGGGCAAGTTCACCCCTCCACTTT.

The chain joins TRBV11-2 to TRBJ2-1; D is ambiguous. The CDR3 spans 12 residues. Trimming shortened V by 1 base and J by 10 bases, and 8 bases separated the two germline ends. Germline V gives CDR1 SGHAT, CDR2 FQNNGV. The CDR3 nucleotides read TGTGCCAGCAGCTTAGGGCAATACGAGCAGTTCTTC. It codes for CASSLGQYEQFF.